The source of this T cell receptor (beta chain) is a study of T cell responses to AZD1222 COVID-19 vaccine. Regarding the study as a whole: White British ancestry dominated among donors, who included more females, and clonal diversity was possibly underestimated. Baseline testing showed seropositivity in only five or six AZD1222 recipients. Sampling that yielded the repertoires occurred only after the peak T cell response.

The CDR3 length is 15 residues. V gave up 0 bases and J gave up 1 base, with 9 bases separating them. Germline assignment: CDR1 SGHVS and CDR2 FQNEAQ. This clone has just one count. Its target is unknown. Using immunoSEQ multiplex PCR, the repertoire was profiled, and TCRdb retains in-frame clones only, with some absent. The sample carries 66,000 or so clones, about four fifths recorded once. The chain carries TRBV7-8 and TRBJ1-1; a weak D match, TRBD1 (5 bases). This sample comprised peripheral blood, obtained on day 0 of MenACWY control vaccination. The sequence derives from an adult in good health. The CDR3 coding sequence is TGTGCCAGCAGCTTAGCGGGGACCCCGAACACTGAAGCTTTCTTT. Protein product: CASSLAGTPNTEAFF.